The entry below describes one T cell receptor (delta chain). This clone was counted only a few times. This receptor's antigen is unknown. TCRdb lists the protein of a much larger clone for this DNA, which differs at residue 12, so this is likely a read error; the protein given here is translated from the DNA itself. Other DNA sequences in this sample translate to the same CDR3. In both library preparation methods, multiplex PCR was run with primers aimed at the conserved V and J regions of the TCR genes. Amplicons were purified, pooled and sequenced on an Illumina MiSeq platform. The authors' analysis ran thus. V(D)J alignment, clonotype assembly and translation were performed with MiXCR, whereas functionality assessment and CDR3 repertoire analyses were performed with VDJtools. CDR3 followed the IMGT definition, and analyses included only productive sequences that used functional genes, leaving out ORF genes and pseudogenes. A custom Python script was used to search all patients and controls for identical amino acid CDR3s of major clonotypes (frequency >=5%). A one-sided non-parametric Wilcoxon test was used to compare clonotype frequencies in patients versus controls. TCRdb reprocessed the public data with the CATT caller; entries with the same nucleotide sequence were combined afterwards. TCRdb, not the original authors, processed these V and J calls. For this sample there are approximately 1,100 delta-chain clones; approximately 1.5% appear just once. The ten largest clones capture about two thirds of the sample.

As encoded in the germline V gene, CDR1 is GEAIGNYY while CDR2 is EKD. Ends trimmed: V by 0 bases, J by 5 bases; bases unmatched to a gene: 19. The CDR3 numbers 19 residues from cysteine through phenylalanine. Just CDR3 DNA is preserved here, 57 bases in frame from base 1. These data originate in a study of gamma delta lymphoproliferative disorders and STAT genes (dated by TCRdb to about 2018). For context, the study as a whole: The LymphoTrack Dx TCRG Assay was used to build gamma-chain libraries from a minimum of 50 ng of genomic DNA. Since no corresponding Invivoscribe delta assay was available, delta-chain libraries were prepared following the standard operating procedure of the EuroClonality-NGS working group. The study profiled TCR gamma and delta CDR3 repertoires by deep sequencing in Tgammadelta lymphoproliferative disease patients and healthy controls, within a larger immunophenotypic and STAT-mutation study. To confirm results, a couple of gamma-chain samples and every delta-chain sample were sequenced twice.

The study at large found these results: Almost every major gamma and delta clonotype in patients was public, meaning shared with at least one healthy donor, and only two gamma clonotypes were private to disease. The authors pointed out that NGS specificity may be lower at low frequencies, so whether leukemic clones are public or private needs to be confirmed. In whole-repertoire clustering, patient gamma repertoires grouped separately from healthy controls, whereas delta repertoires showed no separation between groups. T cells in controls likely covered a range of maturation stages, whereas leukemic cells were skewed toward terminal effectors, which could potentially limit comparisons between patients and controls.

Genomic DNA from peripheral blood mononuclear cells isolated from patients and controls was used for TCR sequencing. As controls, approximately 23 healthy adult blood donors (median age 64 years; roughly twelve males and 11 females) were included and were matched to patients for age and sex. The origin of this receptor is a human donor in good health. The chain uses TRDV2 and TRDJ1, with 8 middle bases fitting TRDD3. What was sequenced was blood. CDR3 region: CACDTFPTRGIAGSDKLIF. The DNA sequence reads TGTGCCTGTGACACCTTCCCCACTAGGGGGATAGCGGGGTCTGATAAACTCATCTTT.